Below, 14 T cell receptor beta chains from the same sample are listed, as sequenced in a study of blood T cell repertoires in COVID-19. Assay used: immunoSEQ multiplex PCR; TCRdb lists only in-frame clones, some missing. The data contain about 26,000 clones, about 90% of them seen just once; the ten biggest clones take up roughly 1.7%. Input material: peripheral blood. The receptors originated from a woman between 55 and 75 years old with active COVID-19.

The chain couples TRBV10-3 to TRBJ1-6; 9 bases align to TRBD1. With V trimmed by 2 bases and J by 6 bases, 5 bases remained unmatched. The CDR3 consists of 16 residues. Germline V lookup: CDR1 ENHRY, CDR2 SYGVKD. The CDR3 nucleotides read TGTGCCATCAGTGAGCACGGGACAGGGAGTAATTCACCCCTCCACTTT. It encodes CAISEHGTGSNSPLHF.

The V gene is TRBV19, the J gene TRBJ1-3, with a weak D call TRBD1 (6 bases). Germline V CDR1 and CDR2: LNHDA, SQIVND (reference sequence). CDR3 size: 13 residues. V shed 6 bases and J shed 7 bases, with 13 bases lying between them. The CDR3: CASRGGQYNTIYF. CDR3 DNA: TGTGCCAGTAGAGGAGGACAGTACAACACCATATATTTT.

The chain joins TRBV5-6 to TRBJ2-1, with 8 bases lining up with TRBD2. The germline V gene has CDR1 SGHDT and CDR2 YYEEEE. CDR3 length: 16 residues. Trimming removed 4 bases from V and 2 bases from J; junction bases left unmatched: 8. The CDR3 DNA sequence: TGTGCCAGCAGCCCATGGGGAGCGGGGGCCTACAATGAGCAGTTCTTC. Protein sequence: CASSPWGAGAYNEQFF.

The chain uses TRBV2 and TRBJ2-1, with 8 positions matching TRBD2. The junction had 14 bases not matched to a gene; V was cut back by 6 bases and J by 7 bases. Germline CDR1 and CDR2: SNHLY and FYNNEI. This CDR3 has 16 amino acids. In DNA, the CDR3 is TGTGCCAGCAGCCTCGAAGGGAGCGGGAGCGGAAATGAGCAGTTCTTC. Its protein is CASSLEGSGSGNEQFF.

The genes are TRBV7-9 and TRBJ2-3, with D tentatively TRBD2 (5 bases). This CDR3 has 17 residues. The V and J ends lost 1 base and 7 bases respectively, with 21 bases between them. Germline assignment: CDR1 SEHNR and CDR2 FQNEAQ (reference sequence). CDR3 DNA: TGTGCCAGCAGCTTAGGGTGGCCAACGTCCGCCGGGAATACGCAGTATTTT. This gives the protein CASSLGWPTSAGNTQYF.

V is TRBV5-4 and J is TRBJ2-3, with 12 bases aligning to TRBD2. This CDR3 has 14 amino acids. V shed 5 bases and J 6 bases; nucleotides not matched to a gene: 4. The germline CDR1 and CDR2 sequences are SGHNT and YYREEE (reference sequence). DNA of the CDR3: TGTGCCAGCAGGATTGGGACTAGCGGGGATACGCAGTATTTT. Translating gives CASRIGTSGDTQYF.

The rearrangement joins TRBV9 to TRBJ1-2, with 12 bases identical to TRBD1. Germline V gene lookup returns CDR1 SGDLS and CDR2 YYNGEE. The V and J ends lost 1 base and 5 bases, in that order; junction bases with no gene match: 15. The CDR3 length is 19 residues. CDR3 in DNA: TGTGCCAGCAGCGTACAGCCGGGACAGGGGGCTGTGGTTGAGTATGGCTACACCTTC. Amino acid sequence: CASSVQPGQGAVVEYGYTF.

The chain is built from TRBV30 and TRBJ2-3, with 10 bases that match TRBD2. V lost 0 bases to trimming and J lost 5 bases; unmatched junction nucleotides: 8. This CDR3 has 16 residues. Per the germline V gene, CDR1 is GTSNPN and CDR2 is SVGIG (reference sequence). This chain's CDR3 is CAWSVGLAGGLDTQYF. CDR3 sequence (DNA): TGTGCCTGGAGTGTTGGGTTAGCGGGAGGATTAGATACGCAGTATTTT.

The gene calls are TRBV4-2 and TRBJ1-4, with D possibly matching TRBD1 (5 bases). The CDR3 sequence is 15 residues long. Germline lookup yields CDR1 LGHNA and CDR2 YNFKEQ. V gave up 1 base and J gave up 4 bases, with 10 bases separating them. The CDR3 spells CASSQVAGLNEKLFF. The CDR3 region has the DNA TGTGCCAGCAGCCAAGTCGCAGGGCTTAATGAAAAACTGTTTTTT.

V gene TRBV5-1 combines with J gene TRBJ2-1; no firm D call. CDR1 is SGHRS and CDR2 is YFSETQ in the germline V gene. The CDR3 contains 11 residues. V was pared by 4 bases and J by 8 bases, with 7 bases between. CDR3 bases: TGCGCCAGCAGCCTAGGCCATGAGCAGTTCTTC. It is translated as CASSLGHEQFF.

V and J are TRBV30 and TRBJ2-7; 10 bases align to TRBD2. Per the germline V gene, CDR1 is GTSNPN and CDR2 is SVGIG (reference sequence). J lost 3 bases, V lost 6 bases, and 5 bases had no gene match. The CDR3 sequence is 13 residues long. In nucleotides, the CDR3 is TGTGCCTGCCTAGCGGGAGATGGCTACGAGCAGTACTTC. Its translation is CACLAGDGYEQYF.

This chain links TRBV11-2 with TRBJ1-5; D remains unclear. V gave up 3 bases and J gave up 3 bases, with 21 bases separating them. There are 18 residues in the CDR3. From germline, CDR1 is SGHAT and CDR2 FQNNGV. CDR3 in amino acids: CASSFHTTRPAANQPQHF. CDR3 bases: TGTGCCAGCAGCTTTCACACTACCCGCCCCGCGGCCAATCAGCCCCAGCATTTT.

CDR3 nucleotide sequence: TGTGCCAGCAGCTTCGGGACTAGCGGAATCAATGAGCAGTTCTTC. This encodes CASSFGTSGINEQFF. The chain employs TRBV7-9 and TRBJ2-1; 11 bases are a match to TRBD2. There are 15 residues in the CDR3. The V and J ends lost 3 bases and 6 bases, in that order; junction bases with no gene match: 4. Germline values: CDR1 SEHNR, CDR2 FQNEAQ (reference sequence).

The J gene is TRBJ2-2, the V gene TRBV28; 12 bases map to TRBD2. The CDR3 is made up of 19 amino acids. V shed 6 bases and J 7 bases; nucleotides not matched to a gene: 18. Germline CDR1 MDHEN, CDR2 SYDVKM. The CDR3 nucleotides read TGTGCCAGCAGCCCTCCGATGACTAGCGGGAGTTATTTGGGCGGGGAGCTGTTTTTT. The encoded protein is CASSPPMTSGSYLGGELFF.